These T cell receptor beta chains were read from a single sample in a study of blood T cell repertoires in COVID-19. Assay: immunoSEQ multiplex PCR; the TCRdb copy retains only in-frame clones and omits some. This sample has some 220,000 clones; 85% occur once, and the top ten carry over 5.5%. The specimen sequenced was peripheral blood. The receptors derive from a woman between 55 and 75 years old with active or convalescent COVID-19. CDR3s include the opening cysteine and the closing phenylalanine or tryptophan. D genes are given only for firm matches. Not every row has a clone size; where given, it reads once, few, many or a size class.

J: TRBJ1-2; D: NA; V: TRBV3-1/TRBV3-2; size: NA; DNA: TGTGCCAGCAGCCGAGAAGACATTCCGGGGGGCTACACCTTC; CDR3: CASSREDIPGGYTF
J: TRBJ2-3; D: NA; V: TRBV7-9; size: NA; DNA: TGTGCCAGCACCACCTTAGCGGACACAGATACGCAGTATTTT; CDR3: CASTTLADTDTQYF
J: TRBJ2-5; D: TRBD2; V: TRBV3-1/TRBV3-2; size: NA; DNA: TGTGCCAGCCGGGGAGGGGCTGAGGGAGAGACCCAGTACTTC; CDR3: CASRGGAEGETQYF
J: TRBJ1-1; D: TRBD1; V: TRBV7-8; size: NA; DNA: TGTGCCAGCAGCTTAGCGGGGACAGGGAGGAACTGGGGGAACACTGAAGCTTTCTTT; CDR3: CASSLAGTGRNWGNTEAFF
J: TRBJ1-1; D: NA; V: TRBV30; size: few; DNA: TGTGCCGGGGGGGTGAGGAGGGCCAACCAATGGGACACTGAAGCTTTCTTT; CDR3: CAGGVRRANQWDTEAFF
J: TRBJ1-5; D: TRBD1; V: TRBV6-4; size: NA; DNA: TGTGCCAGCAGTGACTCAATAGGGGACAGCGGAGGGTATAGCAATCAGCCCCAGCATTTT; CDR3: CASSDSIGDSGGYSNQPQHF
J: TRBJ2-2; D: NA; V: TRBV5-8; size: NA; DNA: TGTGCCAGCAGCTTGGCCTGGCTTCAGGGGTACACCGGGGAGCTGTTTTTT; CDR3: CASSLAWLQGYTGELFF
J: TRBJ2-2; D: TRBD2; V: TRBV7-9; size: once; DNA: TGTGCCAGCAGCTTGACTAGCGGGAGGGCGGCCGGGGAGCTGTTTTTT; CDR3: CASSLTSGRAAGELFF
J: TRBJ2-7; D: NA; V: TRBV24-1; size: NA; DNA: TGTGCCACCAGTGATGGGAGACACCAACTCTTC; CDR3: CATSDGRHQLF
J: TRBJ2-1; D: TRBD2; V: TRBV6-4; size: few; DNA: TGTGCCAGCGGCGGGAGGGACTACAATGAGCAGTTCTTC; CDR3: CASGGRDYNEQFF
J: TRBJ1-2; D: TRBD1; V: TRBV10-2; size: NA; DNA: TGCGCCAGCTACAAGGACAGGTCCTCGGGTGGCTACACCTTC; CDR3: CASYKDRSSGGYTF
J: TRBJ1-1; D: NA; V: TRBV2; size: NA; DNA: TGTGCCAGCAGTCTCCGACAGATGAACACTGAAGCTTTCTTT; CDR3: CASSLRQMNTEAFF
J: TRBJ1-1; D: NA; V: TRBV5-1; size: NA; DNA: TGCGCCAGCAGCTTTGGCGGGGGAGTCTCTGAAGCTTTCTTT; CDR3: CASSFGGGVSEAFF
J: TRBJ2-1; D: TRBD2; V: TRBV9; size: once; DNA: TGTGCCAGCAGCCAGACTAGCGGGACGGGAAATGAGCAGTTCTTC; CDR3: CASSQTSGTGNEQFF
J: TRBJ2-7; D: TRBD1; V: TRBV10-3; size: NA; DNA: TGTGCCATCAGTCCTGACAGGGGGAGCAACGAGCAGTACTTC; CDR3: CAISPDRGSNEQYF
J: TRBJ1-6; D: TRBD1; V: TRBV11-2; size: NA; DNA: TGTGCCAGCAGCTTAGCTCAGGGGGGCGATTCACCCCTCCACTTT; CDR3: CASSLAQGGDSPLHF
J: TRBJ2-7; D: TRBD1; V: TRBV13; size: NA; DNA: TGTGCCAGCAGCGCGCGGGACAGGGGAAACGAGCAGTACTTC; CDR3: CASSARDRGNEQYF